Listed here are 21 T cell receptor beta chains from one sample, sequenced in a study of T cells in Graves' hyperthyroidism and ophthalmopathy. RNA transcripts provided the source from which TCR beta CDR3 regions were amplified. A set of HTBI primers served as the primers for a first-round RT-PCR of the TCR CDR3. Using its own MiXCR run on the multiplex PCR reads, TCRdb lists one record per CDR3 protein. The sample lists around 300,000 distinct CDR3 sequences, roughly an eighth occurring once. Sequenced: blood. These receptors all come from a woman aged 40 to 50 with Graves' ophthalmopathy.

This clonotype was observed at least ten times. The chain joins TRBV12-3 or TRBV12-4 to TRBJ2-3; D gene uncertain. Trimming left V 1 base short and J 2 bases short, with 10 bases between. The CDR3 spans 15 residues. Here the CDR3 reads CASSLEVSLTDTQYF. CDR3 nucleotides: TGTGCCAGCAGTTTAGAGGTTAGCCTCACAGATACGCAGTATTTT.

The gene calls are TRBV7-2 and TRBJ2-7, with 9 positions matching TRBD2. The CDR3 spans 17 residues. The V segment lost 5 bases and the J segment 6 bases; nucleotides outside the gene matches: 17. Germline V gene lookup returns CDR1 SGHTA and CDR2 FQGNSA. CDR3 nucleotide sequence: TGTGCCAGCAGCCCACAGGGAGCGGGGGGCCCGTTAGTCGAGCAGTACTTC. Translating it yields CASSPQGAGGPLVEQYF. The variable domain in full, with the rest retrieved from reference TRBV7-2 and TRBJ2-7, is GAGVSQSPSNKVTEKGKDVELRCDPISGHTALYWYRQSLGQGLEFLIYFQGNSAPDKSGLPSDRFSAERTGGSVSTLTIQRTQQEDSAVYLCASSPQGAGGPLVEQYFGPGTRLTVT.

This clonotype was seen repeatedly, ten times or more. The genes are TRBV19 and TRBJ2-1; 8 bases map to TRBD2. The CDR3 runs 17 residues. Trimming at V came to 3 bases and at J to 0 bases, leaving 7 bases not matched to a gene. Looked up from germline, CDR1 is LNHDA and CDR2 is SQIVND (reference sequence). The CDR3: CASSIFGGGPSYNEQFF. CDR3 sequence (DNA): TGTGCCAGTAGTATCTTCGGCGGGGGGCCCTCCTACAATGAGCAGTTCTTC.

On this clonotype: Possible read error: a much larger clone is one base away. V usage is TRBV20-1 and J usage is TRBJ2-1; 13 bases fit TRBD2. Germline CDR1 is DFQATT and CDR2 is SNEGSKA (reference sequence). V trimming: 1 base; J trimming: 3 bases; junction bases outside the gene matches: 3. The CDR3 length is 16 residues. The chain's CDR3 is CSARGTSGRFYNEQFF. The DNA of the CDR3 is TGCAGTGCTAGAGGGACTAGCGGGAGATTCTACAATGAGCAGTTCTTC.

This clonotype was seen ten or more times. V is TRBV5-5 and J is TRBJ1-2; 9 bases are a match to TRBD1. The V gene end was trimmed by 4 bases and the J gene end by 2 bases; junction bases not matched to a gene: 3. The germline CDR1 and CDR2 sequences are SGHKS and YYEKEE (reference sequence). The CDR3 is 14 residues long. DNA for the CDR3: TGTGCCAGCAGCAGGGACAGGGTGAACTATGGCTACACCTTC. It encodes CASSRDRVNYGYTF.

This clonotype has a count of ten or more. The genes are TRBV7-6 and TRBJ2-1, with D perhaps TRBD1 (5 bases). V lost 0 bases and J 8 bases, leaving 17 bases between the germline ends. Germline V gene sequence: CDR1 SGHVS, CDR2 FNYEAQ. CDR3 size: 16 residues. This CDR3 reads CASSLAPRQIPDEQFF. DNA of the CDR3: TGTGCCAGCAGCTTAGCGCCCCGACAGATCCCCGATGAGCAGTTCTTC. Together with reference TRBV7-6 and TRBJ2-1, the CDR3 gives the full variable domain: GAGVSQSPRYKVTKRGQDVALRCDPISGHVSLYWYRQALGQGPEFLTYFNYEAQQDKSGLPNDRFSAERPEGSISTLTIQRTEQRDSAMYRCASSLAPRQIPDEQFFGPGTRLTVL.

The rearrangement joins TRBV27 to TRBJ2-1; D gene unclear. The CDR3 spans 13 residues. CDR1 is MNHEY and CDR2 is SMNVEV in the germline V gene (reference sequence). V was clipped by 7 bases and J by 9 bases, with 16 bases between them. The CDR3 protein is CASTDLYIGEQFF. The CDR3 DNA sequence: TGTGCCAGCACCGATCTCTATATTGGTGAGCAGTTCTTC.

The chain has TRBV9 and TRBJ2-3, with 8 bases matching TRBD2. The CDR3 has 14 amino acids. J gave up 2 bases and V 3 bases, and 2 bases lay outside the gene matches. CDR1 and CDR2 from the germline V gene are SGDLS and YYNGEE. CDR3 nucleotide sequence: TGTGCCAGCAGCGCGGGAGGGGACACAGATACGCAGTATTTT. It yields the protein CASSAGGDTDTQYF.

The CDR3 nucleotides read TGTGCCAGCAGCTCCCTGGACAGGTGGAACTCTGGGGCCAACGTCCTGACTTTC. It yields the protein CASSSLDRWNSGANVLTF. The chain is built from TRBV11-2 and TRBJ2-6, with TRBD1 matching over 7 bases. The V gene end was trimmed by 4 bases and the J gene end by 0 bases; junction bases not matched to a gene: 9. The germline V gene encodes CDR1 SGHAT and CDR2 FQNNGV. The CDR3 contains 18 residues.

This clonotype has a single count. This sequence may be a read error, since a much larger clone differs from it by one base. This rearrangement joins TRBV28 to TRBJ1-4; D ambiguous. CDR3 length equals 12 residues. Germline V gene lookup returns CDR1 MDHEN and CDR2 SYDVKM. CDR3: CASSDINEKPFF. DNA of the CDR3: TGTGCCAGCAGTGACATTAATGAAAAACCGTTTTTT.

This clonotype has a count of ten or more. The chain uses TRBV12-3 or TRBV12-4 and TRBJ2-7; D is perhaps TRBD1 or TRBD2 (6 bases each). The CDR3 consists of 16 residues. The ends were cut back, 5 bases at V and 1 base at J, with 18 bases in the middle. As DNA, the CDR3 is TGTGCCAGCAGTCCTATCGGGACTCAGGGGTCCTACGAGCAGTACTTC. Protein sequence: CASSPIGTQGSYEQYF.

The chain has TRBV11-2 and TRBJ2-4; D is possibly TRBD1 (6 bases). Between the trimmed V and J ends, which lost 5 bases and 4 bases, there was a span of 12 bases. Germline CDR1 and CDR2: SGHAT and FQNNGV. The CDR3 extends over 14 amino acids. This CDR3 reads CASSAGTTKNIQYF. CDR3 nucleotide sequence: TGTGCCAGCAGCGCAGGGACAACGAAAAACATTCAGTACTTC.

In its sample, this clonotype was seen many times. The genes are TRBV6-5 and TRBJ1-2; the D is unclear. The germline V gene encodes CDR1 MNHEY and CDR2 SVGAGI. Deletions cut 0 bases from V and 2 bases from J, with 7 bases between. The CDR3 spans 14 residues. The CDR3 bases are TGTGCCAGCAGTTACTCGAGAGGCAACTATGGCTACACCTTC. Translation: CASSYSRGNYGYTF.

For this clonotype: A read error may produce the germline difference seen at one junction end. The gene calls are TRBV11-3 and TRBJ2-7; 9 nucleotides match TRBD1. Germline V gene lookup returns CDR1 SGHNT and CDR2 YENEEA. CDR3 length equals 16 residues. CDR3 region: CASSSRTGDDTYGQYF. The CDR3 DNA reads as TGTGCCAGCAGTTCTCGGACAGGGGACGATACCTACGGGCAGTACTTC. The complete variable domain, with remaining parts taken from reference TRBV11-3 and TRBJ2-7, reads EAGVVQSPRYKIIEKKQPVAFWCNPISGHNTLYWYLQNLGQGPELLIRYENEEAVDDSQLPKDRFSAERLKGVDSTLKIQPAELGDSAVYLCASSSRTGDDTYGQYFGPGTRLTVT.

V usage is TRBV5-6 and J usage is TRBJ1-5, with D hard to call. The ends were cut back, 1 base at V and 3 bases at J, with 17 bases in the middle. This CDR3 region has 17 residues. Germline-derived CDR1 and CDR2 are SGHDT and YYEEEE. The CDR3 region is CASSLYKDSSFNQPQHF. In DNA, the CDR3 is TGTGCCAGCAGCTTGTATAAGGATTCCTCCTTCAATCAGCCCCAGCATTTT.

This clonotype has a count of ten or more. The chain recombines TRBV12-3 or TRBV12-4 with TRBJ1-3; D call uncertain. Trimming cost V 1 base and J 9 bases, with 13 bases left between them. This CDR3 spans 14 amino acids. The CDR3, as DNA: TGTGCCAGCAGTTTAGAGAGGGTAGGAGGCACCATATATTTT. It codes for CASSLERVGGTIYF.

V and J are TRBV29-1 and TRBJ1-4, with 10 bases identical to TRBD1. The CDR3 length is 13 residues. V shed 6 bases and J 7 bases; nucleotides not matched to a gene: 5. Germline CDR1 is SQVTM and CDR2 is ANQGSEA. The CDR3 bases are TGCAGCGTGACAGGGGGCGGAAGTGAAAAACTGTTTTTT. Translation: CSVTGGGSEKLFF.

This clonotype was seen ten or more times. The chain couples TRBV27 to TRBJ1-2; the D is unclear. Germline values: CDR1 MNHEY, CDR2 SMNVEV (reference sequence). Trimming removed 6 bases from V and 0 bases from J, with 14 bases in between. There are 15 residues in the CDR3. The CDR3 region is CASRRAGPANYGYTF. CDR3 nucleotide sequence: TGTGCCAGCAGAAGAGCAGGTCCAGCTAACTATGGCTACACCTTC.

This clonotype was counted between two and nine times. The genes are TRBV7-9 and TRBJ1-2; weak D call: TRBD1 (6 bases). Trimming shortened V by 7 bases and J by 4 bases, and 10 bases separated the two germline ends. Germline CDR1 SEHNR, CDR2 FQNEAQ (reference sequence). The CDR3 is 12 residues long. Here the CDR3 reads CASNTGSYGYTF. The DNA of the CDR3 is TGTGCCAGCAACACAGGGTCCTATGGCTACACCTTC.

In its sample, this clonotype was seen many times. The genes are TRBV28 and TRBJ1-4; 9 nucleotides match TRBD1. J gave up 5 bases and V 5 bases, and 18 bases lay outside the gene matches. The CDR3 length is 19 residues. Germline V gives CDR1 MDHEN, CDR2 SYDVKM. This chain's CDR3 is CASSPINRGQGPRNEKLFF. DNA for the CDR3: TGTGCCAGCAGTCCTATTAACCGGGGACAGGGCCCGAGAAATGAAAAACTGTTTTTT.

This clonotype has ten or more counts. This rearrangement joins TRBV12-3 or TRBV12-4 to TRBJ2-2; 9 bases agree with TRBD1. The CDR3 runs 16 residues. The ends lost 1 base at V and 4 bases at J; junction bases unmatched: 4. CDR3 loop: CASSLDGTGRTGELFF. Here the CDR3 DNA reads TGTGCCAGCAGTTTAGATGGGACAGGGCGCACCGGGGAGCTGTTTTTT.